This entry lists 5 T cell receptor beta chains sequenced from one sample in a study of T cells in Graves' hyperthyroidism and ophthalmopathy. RNA transcripts served as the template for amplifying TCR beta CDR3 regions. In the first-round RT-PCR of the TCR CDR3, the HTBI primer set was used. TCRdb reanalysed the multiplex PCR reads using MiXCR and keeps one entry per CDR3 protein. The sample yields fewer than 900,000 distinct CDR3 sequences, 18% seen once. The sample was blood. The receptor source for this set is a woman aged 50 to 60 with Graves' hyperthyroidism that later progressed to Graves' ophthalmopathy.

The V gene is TRBV10-3, the J gene TRBJ2-7; 7 bases line up with TRBD1. This CDR3 comprises 16 residues. The V segment lost 3 bases and the J segment 0 bases; nucleotides outside the gene matches: 8. Germline-derived CDR1 and CDR2 are ENHRY and SYGVKD. CDR3 DNA sequence: TGTGCCATCAGTGAACCTGGGACAGCACCCTCCTACGAGCAGTACTTC. As protein: CAISEPGTAPSYEQYF.

This chain links TRBV7-2 with TRBJ1-5; no definite D call. The CDR3 runs to 12 residues. V was shortened by 2 bases and J by 6 bases, with 5 bases between the two germline ends. CDR1 and CDR2 (germline): SGHTA, FQGNSA. CDR3 region: CASSLNAQPQHF. The CDR3, as DNA: TGTGCCAGCAGCTTAAACGCTCAGCCCCAGCATTTT. The variable domain in full, completed from reference TRBV7-2 and TRBJ1-5, reads GAGVSQSPSNKVTEKGKDVELRCDPISGHTALYWYRQSLGQGLEFLIYFQGNSAPDKSGLPSDRFSAERTGGSVSTLTIQRTQQEDSAVYLCASSLNAQPQHFGDGTRLSIL.

The chain employs TRBV6-6 and TRBJ2-1, with 9 bases that match TRBD2. The CDR3 is made up of 16 amino acids. Trimming took 2 bases from V and 7 from J; bases not matched to a gene: 9. Germline V gene sequence: CDR1 MNHNY, CDR2 SVGAGI (reference sequence). The CDR3 DNA reads as TGTGCCAGCAGTTACGTGGCGGGGGGGCCTCCGAATGAGCAGTTCTTC. Protein product: CASSYVAGGPPNEQFF.

V usage is TRBV20-1 and J usage is TRBJ1-2, with 7 positions matching TRBD1. The V segment lost 6 bases and the J segment 2 bases; nucleotides outside the gene matches: 9. Per germline, CDR1 DFQATT and CDR2 SNEGSKA (reference sequence). The CDR3 runs 14 residues. CDR3 sequence (DNA): TGCAGTGCCATAACCGACAGGGTGAACTATGGCTACACCTTC. As protein: CSAITDRVNYGYTF.

This clonotype was found many times. The chain carries TRBV6-1 and TRBJ2-7; 9 bases match TRBD2. The CDR3 sequence is 16 residues long. The V segment lost 5 bases and the J segment 3 bases; nucleotides outside the gene matches: 11. Germline-derived CDR1 and CDR2 are MNHNS and SASEGT. The CDR3 sequence is CASSQRVSGGDYEQYF. DNA of the CDR3: TGTGCCAGCAGTCAGCGCGTTAGCGGGGGTGACTACGAGCAGTACTTC.